The clone carrying this T cell receptor (beta chain) was counted a few times. What it binds is not known. A much larger clonotype is one base distant, so this may be a read error. In the original workflow: Variation in CDR3 across clinicopathological groups served as the basis for constructing a distant-metastasis classifier in papillary thyroid cancer. TCRdb reprocessed the PCR reads via MiXCR. The V and J calls were determined by TCRdb, not by the authors. The sample lists some 83,000 clones; 12% were seen once. The length of the CDR3 is 11 residues. V dropped 8 bases and J dropped 7 bases, with 12 bases sitting between them. Germline assignment: CDR1 SGHRS and CDR2 YFSETQ. Until they underwent thyroid surgery, no patient had received any treatment. This entry belongs to a study of metastatic and nonmetastatic thyroid tumors. About the study: For malignant and benign thyroid patients, tumor or nodule tissue and blood were the sources whose repertoires were compared. Study-level points and caveats: It was reported that TCR beta diversity was significantly higher in malignant thyroid tumors than benign nodules, in blood and tumor.

This TCR was sampled from a female donor with papillary thyroid cancer or a benign thyroid nodule (not recorded which). Some clones in this sample may be carry-over from other donors' samples. This chain uses TRBV5-1 with TRBJ1-1; D possibly corresponds to TRBD1 (5 bases). Sequenced sample: tumor tissue. The CDR3 region has the DNA TGCGCCAGTCAAGGGGAAGGTGAAGCTTTCTTT. Amino acids: CASQGEGEAFF.